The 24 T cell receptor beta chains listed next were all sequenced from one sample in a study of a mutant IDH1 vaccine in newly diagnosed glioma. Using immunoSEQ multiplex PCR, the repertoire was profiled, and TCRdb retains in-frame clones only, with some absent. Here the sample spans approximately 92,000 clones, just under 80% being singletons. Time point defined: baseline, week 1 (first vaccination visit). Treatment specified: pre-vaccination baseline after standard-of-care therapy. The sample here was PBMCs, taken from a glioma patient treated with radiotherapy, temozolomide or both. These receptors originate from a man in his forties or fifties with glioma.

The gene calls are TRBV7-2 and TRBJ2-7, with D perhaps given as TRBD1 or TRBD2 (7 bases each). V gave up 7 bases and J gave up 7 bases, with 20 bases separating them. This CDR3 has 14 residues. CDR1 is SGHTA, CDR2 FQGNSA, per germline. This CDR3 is CASTSGGALEEQYF. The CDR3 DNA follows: TGTGCCAGCACCTCAGGGGGGGCTCTTGAAGAGCAGTACTTC.

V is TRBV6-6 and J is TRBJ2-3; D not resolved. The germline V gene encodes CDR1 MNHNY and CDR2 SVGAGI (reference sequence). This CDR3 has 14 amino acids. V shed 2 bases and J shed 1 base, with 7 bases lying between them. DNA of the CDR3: TGTGCCAGCAGTTACGGAGAGGGCACAGATACGCAGTATTTT. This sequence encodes CASSYGEGTDTQYF.

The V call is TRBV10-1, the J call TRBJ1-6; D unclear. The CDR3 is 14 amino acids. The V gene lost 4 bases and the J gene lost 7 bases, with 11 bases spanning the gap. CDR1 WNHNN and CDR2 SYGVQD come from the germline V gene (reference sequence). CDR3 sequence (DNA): TGCGCCAGCAGTGCCCTGGGATCGAATTCACCCCTCCACTTT. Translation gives CASSALGSNSPLHF.

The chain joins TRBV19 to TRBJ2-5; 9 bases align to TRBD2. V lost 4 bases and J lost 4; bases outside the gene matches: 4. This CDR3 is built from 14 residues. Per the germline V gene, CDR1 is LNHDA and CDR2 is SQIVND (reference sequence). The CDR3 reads CASSKGGGVETQYF. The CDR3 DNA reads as TGTGCCAGTAGTAAGGGCGGGGGGGTAGAGACCCAGTACTTC. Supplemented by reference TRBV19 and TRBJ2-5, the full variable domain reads DGGITQSPKYLFRKEGQNVTLSCEQNLNHDAMYWYRQDPGQGLRLIYYSQIVNDFQKGDIAEGYSVSREKKESFPLTVTSAQKNPTAFYLCASSKGGGVETQYFGPGTRLLVL.

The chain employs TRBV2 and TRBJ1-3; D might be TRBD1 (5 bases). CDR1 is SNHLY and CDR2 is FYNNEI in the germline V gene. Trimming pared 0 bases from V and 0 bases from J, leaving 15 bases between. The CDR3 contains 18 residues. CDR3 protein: CASSEALLWGNSGNTIYF. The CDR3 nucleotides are TGTGCCAGCAGTGAAGCGCTATTATGGGGGAACTCTGGAAACACCATATATTTT.

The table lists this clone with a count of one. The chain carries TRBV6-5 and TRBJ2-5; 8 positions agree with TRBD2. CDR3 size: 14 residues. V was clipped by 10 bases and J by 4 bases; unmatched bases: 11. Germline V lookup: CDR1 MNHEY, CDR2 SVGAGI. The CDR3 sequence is CATKEPGGAETQYF. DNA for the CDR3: TGTGCCACAAAAGAGCCCGGGGGGGCAGAGACCCAGTACTTC.

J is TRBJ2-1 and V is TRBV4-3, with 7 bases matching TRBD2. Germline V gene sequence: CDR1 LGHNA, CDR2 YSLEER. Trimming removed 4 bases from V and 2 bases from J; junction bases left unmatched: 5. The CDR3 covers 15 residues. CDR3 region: CASSPGRIPYNEQFF. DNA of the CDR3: TGCGCCAGCAGCCCCGGGAGGATCCCCTACAATGAGCAGTTCTTC.

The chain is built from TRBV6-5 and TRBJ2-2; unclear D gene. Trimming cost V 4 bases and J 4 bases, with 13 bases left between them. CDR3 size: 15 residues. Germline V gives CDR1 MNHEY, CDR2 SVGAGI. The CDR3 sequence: CASSSPDTLTGELFF. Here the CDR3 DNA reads TGTGCCAGCAGTTCCCCCGATACACTCACCGGGGAGCTGTTTTTT.

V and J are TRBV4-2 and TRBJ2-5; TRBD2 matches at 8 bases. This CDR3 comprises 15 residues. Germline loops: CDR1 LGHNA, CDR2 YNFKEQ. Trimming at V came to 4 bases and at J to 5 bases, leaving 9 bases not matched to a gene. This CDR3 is CASSPQRGGRETQYF. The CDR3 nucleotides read TGTGCCAGCAGCCCCCAACGGGGGGGCCGGGAGACCCAGTACTTC.

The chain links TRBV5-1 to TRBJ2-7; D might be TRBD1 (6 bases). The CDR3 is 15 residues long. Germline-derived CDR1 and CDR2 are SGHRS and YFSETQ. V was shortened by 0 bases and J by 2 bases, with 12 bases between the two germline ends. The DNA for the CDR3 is TGCGCCAGCAGCTTGGCACAACAGGGAGCCTACGAGCAGTACTTC. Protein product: CASSLAQQGAYEQYF.

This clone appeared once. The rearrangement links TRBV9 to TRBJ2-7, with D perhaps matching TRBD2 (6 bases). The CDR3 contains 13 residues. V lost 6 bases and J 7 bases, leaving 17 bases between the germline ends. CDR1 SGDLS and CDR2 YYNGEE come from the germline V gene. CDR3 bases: TGTGCCAGCACCCCAGCGGGTACTGGGGAGCAGTACTTC. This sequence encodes CASTPAGTGEQYF.

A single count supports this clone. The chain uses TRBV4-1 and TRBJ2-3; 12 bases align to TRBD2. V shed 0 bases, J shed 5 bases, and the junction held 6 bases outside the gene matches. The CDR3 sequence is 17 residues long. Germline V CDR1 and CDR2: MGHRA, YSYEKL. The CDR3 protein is CASSQDLAGGPIDTQYF. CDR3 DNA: TGCGCCAGCAGCCAAGATCTAGCGGGGGGGCCTATAGATACGCAGTATTTT.

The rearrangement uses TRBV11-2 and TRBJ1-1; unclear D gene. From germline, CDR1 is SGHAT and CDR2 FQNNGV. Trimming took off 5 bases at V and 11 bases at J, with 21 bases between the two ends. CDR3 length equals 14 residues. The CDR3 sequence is CASSPDRWAGGAFF. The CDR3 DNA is TGTGCCAGCAGCCCCGACCGATGGGCAGGAGGGGCTTTCTTT. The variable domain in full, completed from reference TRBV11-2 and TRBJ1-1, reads EAGVAQSPRYKIIEKRQSVAFWCNPISGHATLYWYQQILGQGPKLLIQFQNNGVVDDSQLPKDRFSAERLKGVDSTLKIQPAKLEDSAVYLCASSPDRWAGGAFFGQGTRLTVV.

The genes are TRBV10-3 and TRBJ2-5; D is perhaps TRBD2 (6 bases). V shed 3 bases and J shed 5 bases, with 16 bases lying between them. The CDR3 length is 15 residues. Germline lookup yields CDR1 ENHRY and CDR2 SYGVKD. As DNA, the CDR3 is TGTGCCATCAGTGAAGGGGCGCGGGGTCAGGAGACCCAGTACTTC. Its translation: CAISEGARGQETQYF.

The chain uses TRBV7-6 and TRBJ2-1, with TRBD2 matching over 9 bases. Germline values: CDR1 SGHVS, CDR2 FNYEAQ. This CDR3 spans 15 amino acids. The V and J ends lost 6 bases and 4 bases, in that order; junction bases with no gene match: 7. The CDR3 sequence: CASRSAGGDYNEQFF. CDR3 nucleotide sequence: TGTGCCAGCAGAAGTGCGGGGGGGGATTACAATGAGCAGTTCTTC.

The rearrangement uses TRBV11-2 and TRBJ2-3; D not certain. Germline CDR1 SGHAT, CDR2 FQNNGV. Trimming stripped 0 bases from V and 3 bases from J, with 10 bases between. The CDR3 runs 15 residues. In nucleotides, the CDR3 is TGTGCCAGCAGCTTAGAATTCGCTACAACAGATACGCAGTATTTT. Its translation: CASSLEFATTDTQYF.

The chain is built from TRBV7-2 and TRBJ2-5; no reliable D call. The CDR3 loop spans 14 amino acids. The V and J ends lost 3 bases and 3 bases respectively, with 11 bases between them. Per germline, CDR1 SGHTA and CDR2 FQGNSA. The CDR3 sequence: CASSFGQLEETQYF. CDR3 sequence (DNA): TGTGCCAGCAGCTTTGGCCAGTTGGAAGAGACCCAGTACTTC.

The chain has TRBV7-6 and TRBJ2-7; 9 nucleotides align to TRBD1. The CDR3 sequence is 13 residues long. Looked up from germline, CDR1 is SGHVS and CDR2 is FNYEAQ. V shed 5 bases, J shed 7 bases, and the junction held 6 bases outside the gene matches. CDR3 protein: CASSQQGAKEQYF. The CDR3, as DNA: TGTGCCAGCAGCCAACAGGGGGCGAAAGAGCAGTACTTC.

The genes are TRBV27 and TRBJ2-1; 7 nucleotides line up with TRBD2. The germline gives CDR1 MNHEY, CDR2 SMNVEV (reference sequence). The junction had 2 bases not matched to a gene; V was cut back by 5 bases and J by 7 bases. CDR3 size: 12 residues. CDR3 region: CASSGSGNEQFF. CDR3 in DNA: TGTGCCAGCAGTGGTAGCGGGAATGAGCAGTTCTTC.

The CDR3 here is CASSYGLAGGTYEQYF. CDR3 nucleotide sequence: TGCGCCAGCAGCTACGGACTAGCGGGGGGCACCTACGAGCAGTACTTC. The chain uses TRBV10-2 and TRBJ2-7; TRBD2 matches 14 bases. V shed 6 bases and J 2 bases; nucleotides not matched to a gene: 6. Looked up from germline, CDR1 is WSHSY and CDR2 is SAAADI. The CDR3 covers 16 residues.

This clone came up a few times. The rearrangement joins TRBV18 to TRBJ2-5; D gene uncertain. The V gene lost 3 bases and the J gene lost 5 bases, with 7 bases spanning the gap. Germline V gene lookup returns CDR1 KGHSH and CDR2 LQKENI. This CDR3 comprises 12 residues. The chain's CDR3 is CASSPIQETQYF. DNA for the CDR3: TGTGCCAGCTCACCGATACAGGAGACCCAGTACTTC.

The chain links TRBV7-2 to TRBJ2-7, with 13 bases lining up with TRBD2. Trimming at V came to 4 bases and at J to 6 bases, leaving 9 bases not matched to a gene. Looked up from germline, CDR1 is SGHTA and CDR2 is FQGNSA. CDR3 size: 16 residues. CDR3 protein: CASSSGLAGVLSEQYF. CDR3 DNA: TGTGCCAGCAGCTCCGGACTAGCGGGAGTATTGAGCGAGCAGTACTTC.

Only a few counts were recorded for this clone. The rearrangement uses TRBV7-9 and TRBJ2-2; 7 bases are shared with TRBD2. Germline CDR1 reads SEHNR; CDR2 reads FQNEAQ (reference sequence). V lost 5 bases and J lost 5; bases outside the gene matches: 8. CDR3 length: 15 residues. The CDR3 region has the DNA TGTGCCAGCAGCCTGCTCGCGGGAGCGACCGGGGAGCTGTTTTTT. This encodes CASSLLAGATGELFF. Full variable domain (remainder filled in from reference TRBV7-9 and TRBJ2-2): DTGVSQNPRHKITKRGQNVTFRCDPISEHNRLYWYRQTLGQGPEFLTYFQNEAQLEKSRLLSDRFSAERPKGSFSTLEIQRTEQGDSAMYLCASSLLAGATGELFFGEGSRLTVL.

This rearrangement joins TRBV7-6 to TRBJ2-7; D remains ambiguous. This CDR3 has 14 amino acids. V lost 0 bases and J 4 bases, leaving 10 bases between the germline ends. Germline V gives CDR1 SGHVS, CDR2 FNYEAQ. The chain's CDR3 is CASSLAAQGYEQYF. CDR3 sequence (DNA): TGTGCCAGCAGCTTAGCAGCACAAGGGTACGAGCAGTACTTC.